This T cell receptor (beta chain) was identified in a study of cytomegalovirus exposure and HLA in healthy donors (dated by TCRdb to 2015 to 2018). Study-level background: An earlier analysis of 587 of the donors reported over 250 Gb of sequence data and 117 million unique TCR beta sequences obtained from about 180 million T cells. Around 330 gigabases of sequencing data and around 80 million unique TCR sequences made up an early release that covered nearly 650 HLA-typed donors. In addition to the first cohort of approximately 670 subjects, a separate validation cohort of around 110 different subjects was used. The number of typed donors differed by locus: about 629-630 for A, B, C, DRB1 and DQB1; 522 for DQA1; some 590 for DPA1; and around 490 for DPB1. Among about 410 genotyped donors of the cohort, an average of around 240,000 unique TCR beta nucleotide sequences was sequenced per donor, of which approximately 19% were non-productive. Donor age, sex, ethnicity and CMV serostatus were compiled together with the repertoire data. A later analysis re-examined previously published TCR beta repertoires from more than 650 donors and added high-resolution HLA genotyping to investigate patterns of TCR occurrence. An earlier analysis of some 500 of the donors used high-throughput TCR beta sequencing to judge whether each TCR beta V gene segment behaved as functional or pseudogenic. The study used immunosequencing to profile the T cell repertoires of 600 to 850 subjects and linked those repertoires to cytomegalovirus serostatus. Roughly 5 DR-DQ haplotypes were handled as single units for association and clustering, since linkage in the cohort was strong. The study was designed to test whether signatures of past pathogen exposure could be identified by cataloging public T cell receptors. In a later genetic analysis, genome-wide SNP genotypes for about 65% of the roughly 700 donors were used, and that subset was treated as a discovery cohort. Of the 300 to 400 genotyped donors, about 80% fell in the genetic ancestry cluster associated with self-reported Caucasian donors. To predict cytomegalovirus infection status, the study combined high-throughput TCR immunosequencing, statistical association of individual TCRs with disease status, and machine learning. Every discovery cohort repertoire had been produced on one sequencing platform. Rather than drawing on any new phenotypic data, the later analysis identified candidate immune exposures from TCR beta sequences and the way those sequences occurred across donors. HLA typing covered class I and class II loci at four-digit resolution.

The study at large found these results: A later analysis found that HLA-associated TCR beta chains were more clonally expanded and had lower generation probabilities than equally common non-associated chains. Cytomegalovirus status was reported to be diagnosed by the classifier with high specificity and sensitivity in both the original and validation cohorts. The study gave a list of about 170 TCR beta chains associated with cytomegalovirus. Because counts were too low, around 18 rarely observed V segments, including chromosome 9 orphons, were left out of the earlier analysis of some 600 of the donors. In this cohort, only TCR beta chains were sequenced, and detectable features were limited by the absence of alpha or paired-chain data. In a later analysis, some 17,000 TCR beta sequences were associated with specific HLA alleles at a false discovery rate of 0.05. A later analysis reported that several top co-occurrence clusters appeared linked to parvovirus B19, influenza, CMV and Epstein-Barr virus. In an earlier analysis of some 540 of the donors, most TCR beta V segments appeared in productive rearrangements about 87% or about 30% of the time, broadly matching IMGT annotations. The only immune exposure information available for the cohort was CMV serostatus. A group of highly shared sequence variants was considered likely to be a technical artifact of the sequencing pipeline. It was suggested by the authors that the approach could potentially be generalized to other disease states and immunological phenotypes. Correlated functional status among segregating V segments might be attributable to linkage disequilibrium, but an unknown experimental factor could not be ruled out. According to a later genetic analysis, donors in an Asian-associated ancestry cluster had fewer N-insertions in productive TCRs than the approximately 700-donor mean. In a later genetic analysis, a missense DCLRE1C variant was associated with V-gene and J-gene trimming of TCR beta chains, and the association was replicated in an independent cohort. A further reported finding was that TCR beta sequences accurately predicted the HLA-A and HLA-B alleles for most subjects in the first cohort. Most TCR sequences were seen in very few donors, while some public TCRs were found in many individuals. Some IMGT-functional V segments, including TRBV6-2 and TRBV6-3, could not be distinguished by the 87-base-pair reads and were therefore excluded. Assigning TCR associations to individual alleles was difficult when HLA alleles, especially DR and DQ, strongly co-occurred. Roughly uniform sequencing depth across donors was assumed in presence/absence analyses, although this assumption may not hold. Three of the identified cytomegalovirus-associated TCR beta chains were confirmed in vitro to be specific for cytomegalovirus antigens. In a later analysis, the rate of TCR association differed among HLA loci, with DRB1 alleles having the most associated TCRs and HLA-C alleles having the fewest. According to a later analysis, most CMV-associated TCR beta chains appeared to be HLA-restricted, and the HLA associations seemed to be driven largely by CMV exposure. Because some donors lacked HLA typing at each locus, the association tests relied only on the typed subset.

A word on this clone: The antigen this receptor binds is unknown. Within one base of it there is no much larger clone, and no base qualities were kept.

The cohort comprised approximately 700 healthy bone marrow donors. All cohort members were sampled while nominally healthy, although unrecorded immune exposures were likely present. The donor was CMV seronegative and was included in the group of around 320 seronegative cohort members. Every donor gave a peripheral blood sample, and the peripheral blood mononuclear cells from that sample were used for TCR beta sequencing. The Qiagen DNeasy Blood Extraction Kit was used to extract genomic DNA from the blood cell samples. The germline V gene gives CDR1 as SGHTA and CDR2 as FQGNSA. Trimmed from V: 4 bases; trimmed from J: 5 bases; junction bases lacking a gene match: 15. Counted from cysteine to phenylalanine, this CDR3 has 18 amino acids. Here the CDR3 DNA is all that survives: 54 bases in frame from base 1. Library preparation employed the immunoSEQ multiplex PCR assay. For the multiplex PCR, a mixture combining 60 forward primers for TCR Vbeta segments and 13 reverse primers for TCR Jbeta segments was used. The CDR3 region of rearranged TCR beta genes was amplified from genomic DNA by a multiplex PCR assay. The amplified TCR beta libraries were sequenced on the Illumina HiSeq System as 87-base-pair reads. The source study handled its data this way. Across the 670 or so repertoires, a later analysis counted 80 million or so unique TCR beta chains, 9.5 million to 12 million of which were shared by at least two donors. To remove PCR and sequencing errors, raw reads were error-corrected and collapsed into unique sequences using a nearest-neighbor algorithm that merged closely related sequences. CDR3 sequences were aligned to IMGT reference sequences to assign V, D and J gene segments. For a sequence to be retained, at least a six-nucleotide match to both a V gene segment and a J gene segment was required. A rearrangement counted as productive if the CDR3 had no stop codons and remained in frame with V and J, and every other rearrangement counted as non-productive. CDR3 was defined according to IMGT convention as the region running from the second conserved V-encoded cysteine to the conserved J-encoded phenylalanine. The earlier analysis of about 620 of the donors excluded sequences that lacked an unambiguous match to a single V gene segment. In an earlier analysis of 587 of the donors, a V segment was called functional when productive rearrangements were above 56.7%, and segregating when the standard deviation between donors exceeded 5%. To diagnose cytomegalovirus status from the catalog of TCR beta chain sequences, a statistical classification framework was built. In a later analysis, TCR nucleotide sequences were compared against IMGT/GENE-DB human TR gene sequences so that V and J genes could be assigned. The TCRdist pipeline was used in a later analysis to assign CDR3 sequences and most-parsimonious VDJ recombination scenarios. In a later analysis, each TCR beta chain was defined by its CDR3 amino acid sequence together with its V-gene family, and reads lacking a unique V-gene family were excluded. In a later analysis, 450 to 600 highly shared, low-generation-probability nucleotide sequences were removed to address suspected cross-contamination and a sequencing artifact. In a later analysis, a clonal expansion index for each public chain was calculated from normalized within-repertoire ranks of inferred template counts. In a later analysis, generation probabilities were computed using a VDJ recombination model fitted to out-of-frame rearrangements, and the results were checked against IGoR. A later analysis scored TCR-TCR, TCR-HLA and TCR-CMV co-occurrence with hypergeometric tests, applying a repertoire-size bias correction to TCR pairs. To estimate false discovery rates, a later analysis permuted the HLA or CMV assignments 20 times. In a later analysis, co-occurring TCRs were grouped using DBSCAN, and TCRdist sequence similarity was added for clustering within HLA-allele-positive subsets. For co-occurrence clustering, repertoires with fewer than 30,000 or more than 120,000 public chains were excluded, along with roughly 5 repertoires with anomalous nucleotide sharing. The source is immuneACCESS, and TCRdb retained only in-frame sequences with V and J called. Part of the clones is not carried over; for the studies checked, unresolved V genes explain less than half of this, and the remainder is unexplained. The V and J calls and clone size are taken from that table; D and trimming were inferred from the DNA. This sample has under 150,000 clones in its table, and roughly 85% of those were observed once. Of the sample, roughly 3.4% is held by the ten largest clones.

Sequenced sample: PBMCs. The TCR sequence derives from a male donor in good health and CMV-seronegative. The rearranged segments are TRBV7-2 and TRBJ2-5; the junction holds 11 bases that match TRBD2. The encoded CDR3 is CASSSTSSGRGSGETQYF. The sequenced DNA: TGTGCCAGCAGCTCTACTAGTAGCGGGAGGGGATCGGGGGAGACCCAGTACTTC.